The present entry profiles one T cell receptor beta chain with its context. Its antigen remains unidentified. This specimen belongs to a study of shared clonotypes between healthy human individuals. Germline V gene sequence: CDR1 MDHEN, CDR2 SYDVKM. The ends were cut back, 6 bases at V and 3 bases at J, with 10 bases in the middle. The CDR3 is 13 amino acids. Profiled with immunoSEQ multiplex PCR; TCRdb holds only in-frame clones, not every one. This repertoire shows about 2.3 million clones, just over 90% found once; its top ten account for roughly 0.36%. Study-level findings and limits: Sampling was confined to blood; repertoires within tissues likely differ. Shared clonotypes across all four donors exceeded non-shared ones in generation probability. Researchers found naive subsets generally carried larger estimated richness than memory subsets.

The donors, healthy adults who were HIV-negative, had experienced no recent acute infections or vaccinations. The TCR comes from a man aged 18 to 30 in good health. Some clones in this sample may be carry-over from other donors' samples. The specimen sequenced was naive CD4+ T cells from PBMCs. Described subset: CD45RA+ positively selected. The chain recombines TRBV28 with TRBJ2-3, with D perhaps TRBD2 (5 bases). The CDR3 DNA reads TGTGCCAGCAGACGGGAATATACAGATACGCAGTATTTT. Protein: CASRREYTDTQYF.